This TCR beta chain was recorded in a study of T-cell memory formation after mild COVID-19. TCRdb re-called the 5' RACE reads with MiXCR, one entry per CDR3 protein. The data show 170,000 or so distinct CDR3 sequences, 20% to 25% seen once. The V and J ends lost 0 bases and 12 bases respectively, with 14 bases between them. Germline CDR1 is SQVTM and CDR2 is ANQGSEA. The CDR3 covers 12 residues. This sequence joins TRBV29-1 and TRBJ2-5; D call uncertain. The clonotype originates from an adult woman who had mild COVID-19 (a few samples of this study predate the infection). Cell type and time point are not known. The sample taken for sequencing was PBMCs or a T cell subset sorted from them (not recorded which). The CDR3 DNA sequence: TGCAGCGTTGAAGAAGGGCCCCCAGAGAAGTACTTC. This sequence encodes CSVEEGPPEKYF.